This T cell receptor beta chain was sequenced for a study of shared clonotypes between healthy human individuals. CDR3 size: 14 residues. V lost 4 bases to trimming and J lost 4 bases; unmatched junction nucleotides: 4. Germline V gives CDR1 SGHDN, CDR2 FVKESK. This clone has a handful of counts. Profiling relied on immunoSEQ multiplex PCR, and the TCRdb table lists in-frame clones only, not all of them. The sample includes about 700,000 clones, roughly 70% of them seen just once. Sample: memory CD4+ T cells sorted from blood. The subset: CD45RA-negative fraction. The gene calls are TRBV14 and TRBJ2-5; 9 positions match TRBD1. This TCR came from a woman in her twenties or thirties in good health. This CDR3 is CASSLRTGVETQYF. The DNA for the CDR3 is TGTGCCAGCAGCCTCAGGACAGGGGTAGAGACCCAGTACTTC.